A selection of T cell receptor beta chains follows, all from one sample in a study of post-analysis software for immune sequencing data. TCRdb recomputed calls from the PCR reads with MiXCR, one row per CDR3 protein. The sample holds 750,000 to 900,000 distinct CDR3 sequences, more than 45% seen once. The sequenced sample was blood. Every receptor here comes from a girl under 18 with multiple sclerosis. CDR3s include the opening cysteine and the closing phenylalanine or tryptophan. A D gene is named only where the DNA matches it firmly. Size tells how often a clone was seen (once, few, many) or the class of an expanded clone, and some rows leave it out.

J gene: TRBJ2-7
CDR3 length: 14
V gene: TRBV7-8
clone size: many
D gene: .
CDR3 protein: CASSTTSSSYEQYF
CDR3 DNA: TGTGCCAGCAGTACTACTAGCTCCTCCTACGAGCAGTACTTC

J gene: TRBJ1-2
CDR3 length: 12
V gene: TRBV6-5
clone size: .
D gene: .
CDR3 protein: CASLGEGYGYTF
CDR3 DNA: TGTGCCAGCCTCGGGGAGGGCTATGGCTACACCTTC

J gene: TRBJ2-1
CDR3 length: 17
V gene: TRBV24-1
clone size: few
D gene: TRBD2
CDR3 protein: CATSEPTSAYSYNEQFF
CDR3 DNA: TGTGCCACCAGTGAACCTACTAGCGCATACTCCTACAATGAGCAGTTCTTC

J gene: TRBJ2-3
CDR3 length: 15
V gene: TRBV20-1
clone size: .
D gene: .
CDR3 protein: CSARDGDISTDTQYF
CDR3 DNA: TGCAGTGCTAGAGATGGGGACATAAGCACAGATACGCAGTATTTT

J gene: TRBJ2-5
CDR3 length: 13
V gene: TRBV20-1
clone size: .
D gene: .
CDR3 protein: CSAPEHIQETQYF
CDR3 DNA: TGCAGTGCCCCCGAACACATCCAAGAGACCCAGTACTTC

J gene: TRBJ2-5
CDR3 length: 14
V gene: TRBV7-8
clone size: .
D gene: .
CDR3 protein: CASSLYRVKETQYF
CDR3 DNA: TGTGCCAGCAGCCTGTACAGGGTGAAAGAGACCCAGTACTTC

J gene: TRBJ1-1
CDR3 length: 15
V gene: TRBV6-1
clone size: .
D gene: TRBD1
CDR3 protein: CASSPRDRGRDEAFF
CDR3 DNA: TGTGCCAGCAGTCCCCGGGACAGGGGGCGCGATGAAGCTTTCTTT

J gene: TRBJ2-5
CDR3 length: 11
V gene: TRBV5-6
clone size: .
D gene: .
CDR3 protein: CASSTVREQYF
CDR3 DNA: TGTGCCAGCAGCACCGTGAGGGAGCAGTACTTC

J gene: TRBJ2-1
CDR3 length: 16
V gene: TRBV24-1
clone size: .
D gene: .
CDR3 protein: CATSDSTSSSYSEQFF
CDR3 DNA: TGTGCCACCAGTGATTCCACTAGTTCCTCCTACAGTGAGCAGTTCTTC

J gene: TRBJ2-3
CDR3 length: 16
V gene: TRBV20-1
clone size: .
D gene: .
CDR3 protein: CSAPGGTPLSTDTQYF
CDR3 DNA: TGCAGTGCCCCGGGCGGGACACCACTTAGCACAGATACGCAGTATTTT

J gene: TRBJ2-1
CDR3 length: 16
V gene: TRBV4-3
clone size: .
D gene: .
CDR3 protein: CASSPTLVGAYNEQFF
CDR3 DNA: TGCGCCAGCAGCCCAACCTTGGTGGGAGCTTACAATGAGCAGTTCTTC

J gene: TRBJ1-1
CDR3 length: 12
V gene: TRBV28
clone size: .
D gene: .
CDR3 protein: CASSFRSGGAFF
CDR3 DNA: TGTGCCAGCAGTTTCAGGTCCGGAGGGGCTTTCTTT

J gene: TRBJ2-3
CDR3 length: 16
V gene: TRBV5-1
clone size: few
D gene: .
CDR3 protein: CASSGVFAPHTDTQYF
CDR3 DNA: TGCGCCAGCAGCGGAGTCTTTGCCCCCCACACAGATACGCAGTATTTT

J gene: TRBJ2-6
CDR3 length: 14
V gene: TRBV6-5
clone size: few
D gene: .
CDR3 protein: CASSGFSGANVLTF
CDR3 DNA: TGTGCCAGCTCTGGGTTCTCTGGGGCCAACGTCCTGACTTTC

J gene: TRBJ1-1
CDR3 length: 14
V gene: TRBV12-3/TRBV12-4
clone size: .
D gene: TRBD1
CDR3 protein: CASRMGQRNTEAFF
CDR3 DNA: TGTGCCAGCAGAATGGGACAGAGAAACACTGAAGCTTTCTTT

J gene: TRBJ2-1
CDR3 length: 16
V gene: TRBV4-3
clone size: .
D gene: TRBD2
CDR3 protein: CASSQGLAGRYNEQFF
CDR3 DNA: TGCGCCAGCAGCCAAGGGCTAGCGGGCCGTTACAATGAGCAGTTCTTC

J gene: TRBJ2-3
CDR3 length: 16
V gene: TRBV29-1
clone size: once
D gene: TRBD1
CDR3 protein: CSVETPGQGSTDTQYF
CDR3 DNA: TGCAGCGTTGAAACTCCGGGACAGGGAAGCACAGATACGCAGTATTTT

J gene: TRBJ2-5
CDR3 length: 13
V gene: TRBV28
clone size: .
D gene: .
CDR3 protein: CASSPSAAETQYF
CDR3 DNA: TGTGCCAGCAGTCCTAGCGCCGCAGAGACCCAGTACTTC

J gene: TRBJ2-7
CDR3 length: 14
V gene: TRBV7-9
clone size: .
D gene: .
CDR3 protein: CASSLGTGFNEQYF
CDR3 DNA: TGCGCCAGCTCCCTAGGGACGGGGTTCAACGAGCAGTACTTC

J gene: TRBJ2-3
CDR3 length: 13
V gene: TRBV12-3/TRBV12-4
clone size: .
D gene: .
CDR3 protein: CASGLVSTDMQYF
CDR3 DNA: TGTGCCAGCGGCTTGGTCAGCACAGATATGCAGTATTTT

J gene: TRBJ1-5
CDR3 length: 18
V gene: TRBV20-1
clone size: .
D gene: TRBD1
CDR3 protein: CSARVAGQISNSNQPQHF
CDR3 DNA: TGCAGTGCTAGAGTCGCGGGACAGATATCTAATAGCAATCAGCCCCAGCATTTT

J gene: TRBJ2-3
CDR3 length: 12
V gene: TRBV5-1
clone size: few
D gene: .
CDR3 protein: CASSLMESTQYF
CDR3 DNA: TGCGCCAGCAGCCTTATGGAAAGTACGCAGTATTTT

J gene: TRBJ1-1
CDR3 length: 15
V gene: TRBV5-1
clone size: .
D gene: TRBD1
CDR3 protein: CASSPTGVADTEAFF
CDR3 DNA: TGCGCCAGCAGCCCAACAGGGGTGGCGGACACTGAAGCTTTCTTT

J gene: TRBJ2-5
CDR3 length: 18
V gene: TRBV7-2
clone size: .
D gene: .
CDR3 protein: CASSLEGEYTWYQETQYF
CDR3 DNA: TGTGCCAGCAGCTTAGAAGGGGAGTATACTTGGTACCAAGAGACCCAGTACTTC

J gene: TRBJ2-5
CDR3 length: 17
V gene: TRBV5-1
clone size: .
D gene: TRBD2
CDR3 protein: CASSLGTSGIYGETQYF
CDR3 DNA: TGCGCCAGTAGCCTAGGGACTAGCGGGATATATGGAGAGACCCAGTACTTC

J gene: TRBJ2-7
CDR3 length: 12
V gene: TRBV29-1
clone size: .
D gene: .
CDR3 protein: CSVRGQGHEQYF
CDR3 DNA: TGCAGCGTGAGGGGCCAAGGGCACGAGCAGTACTTC

J gene: TRBJ2-7
CDR3 length: 13
V gene: TRBV6-5
clone size: .
D gene: .
CDR3 protein: CASRSDRSYEQYF
CDR3 DNA: TGTGCCAGCAGATCAGACAGGTCCTACGAGCAGTACTTC

J gene: TRBJ2-5
CDR3 length: 14
V gene: TRBV24-1
clone size: .
D gene: .
CDR3 protein: CATSDWGLQETQYF
CDR3 DNA: TGTGCCACCAGTGATTGGGGGTTGCAAGAGACCCAGTACTTC

J gene: TRBJ2-1
CDR3 length: 15
V gene: TRBV6-1
clone size: .
D gene: .
CDR3 protein: CASIGRTDSYNEQFF
CDR3 DNA: TGTGCCAGCATAGGCAGAACGGACTCCTACAATGAGCAGTTCTTC

J gene: TRBJ1-1
CDR3 length: 11
V gene: TRBV29-1
clone size: few
D gene: .
CDR3 protein: CSVMPLTEAFF
CDR3 DNA: TGCAGCGTTATGCCTCTCACTGAAGCTTTCTTT

J gene: TRBJ2-7
CDR3 length: 15
V gene: TRBV6-1
clone size: .
D gene: TRBD2
CDR3 protein: CASSDQASGAYEQYF
CDR3 DNA: TGTGCCAGCAGTGATCAGGCTAGCGGTGCCTACGAGCAGTACTTC

J gene: TRBJ2-5
CDR3 length: 16
V gene: TRBV5-1
clone size: .
D gene: TRBD2
CDR3 protein: CASSLEAGGPGETQYF
CDR3 DNA: TGCGCCAGCAGCTTGGAAGCGGGAGGGCCGGGAGAGACCCAGTACTTC

J gene: TRBJ2-3
CDR3 length: 13
V gene: TRBV29-1
clone size: few
D gene: .
CDR3 protein: CSVEEGAGDTQYF
CDR3 DNA: TGCAGCGTTGAGGAGGGGGCAGGTGATACGCAGTATTTT

J gene: TRBJ2-5
CDR3 length: 13
V gene: TRBV12-3/TRBV12-4
clone size: .
D gene: .
CDR3 protein: CASSSPARETQYF
CDR3 DNA: TGTGCCAGCAGTTCCCCAGCAAGGGAGACCCAGTACTTC

J gene: TRBJ2-1
CDR3 length: 15
V gene: TRBV5-5
clone size: many
D gene: .
CDR3 protein: CASSSGTGSYNEQFF
CDR3 DNA: TGTGCCAGCAGCTCCGGGACCGGCTCCTACAATGAGCAGTTCTTC

J gene: TRBJ1-2
CDR3 length: 14
V gene: TRBV29-1
clone size: .
D gene: TRBD1
CDR3 protein: CSVTTGATLHGYTF
CDR3 DNA: TGCAGCGTGACCACAGGGGCGACCCTACACGGCTACACCTTC

J gene: TRBJ2-7
CDR3 length: 12
V gene: TRBV3-1
clone size: few
D gene: .
CDR3 protein: CASSQEPYEQYF
CDR3 DNA: TGTGCCAGCAGCCAAGAACCCTACGAGCAGTACTTC

J gene: TRBJ1-4
CDR3 length: 16
V gene: TRBV20-1
clone size: .
D gene: .
CDR3 protein: CSARDPLRTTNEKLFF
CDR3 DNA: TGCAGCGCTAGAGATCCCCTCAGAACAACTAATGAAAAACTGTTTTTT

J gene: TRBJ2-7
CDR3 length: 13
V gene: TRBV20-1
clone size: .
D gene: .
CDR3 protein: CSARDIGGYEQYF
CDR3 DNA: TGCAGTGCTAGAGATATTGGGGGCTACGAGCAGTACTTC

J gene: TRBJ1-2
CDR3 length: 18
V gene: TRBV27
clone size: .
D gene: TRBD1
CDR3 protein: CASSTTRQGSALVYGYTF
CDR3 DNA: TGTGCCAGCAGTACGACAAGACAGGGTTCGGCCCTCGTCTATGGCTACACCTTC

J gene: TRBJ2-7
CDR3 length: 16
V gene: TRBV7-8
clone size: .
D gene: .
CDR3 protein: CASSLGASGTLYEQYF
CDR3 DNA: TGTGCCAGCAGCTTAGGAGCGTCAGGAACTCTCTACGAGCAGTACTTC

J gene: TRBJ2-7
CDR3 length: 17
V gene: TRBV7-8
clone size: .
D gene: TRBD2
CDR3 protein: CASSLERTSGSNYEQYF
CDR3 DNA: TGTGCCAGCAGCTTAGAACGAACTAGCGGTAGTAATTACGAGCAGTACTTC

J gene: TRBJ2-1
CDR3 length: 15
V gene: TRBV4-3
clone size: many
D gene: .
CDR3 protein: CASSQEGPSYNEQFF
CDR3 DNA: TGCGCCAGCAGCCAAGAGGGGCCTTCCTACAATGAGCAGTTCTTC

J gene: TRBJ2-3
CDR3 length: 14
V gene: TRBV10-3
clone size: .
D gene: TRBD2
CDR3 protein: CAISGSREGPTQYF
CDR3 DNA: TGTGCCATCAGTGGGTCCCGGGAGGGACCCACGCAGTATTTT

J gene: TRBJ2-5
CDR3 length: 17
V gene: TRBV20-1
clone size: .
D gene: .
CDR3 protein: CSAEVGLTASYQETQYF
CDR3 DNA: TGCAGTGCTGAAGTAGGGCTAACTGCTTCGTACCAAGAGACCCAGTACTTC

J gene: TRBJ2-5
CDR3 length: 16
V gene: TRBV14
clone size: .
D gene: .
CDR3 protein: CASSQGGAEIQETQYF
CDR3 DNA: TGTGCCAGCAGCCAAGGGGGGGCAGAGATTCAAGAGACCCAGTACTTC

J gene: TRBJ1-1
CDR3 length: 14
V gene: TRBV28
clone size: .
D gene: TRBD1
CDR3 protein: CASRRSGTGSEAFF
CDR3 DNA: TGTGCCAGCAGGCGCTCCGGGACAGGGTCTGAAGCTTTCTTT

J gene: TRBJ2-5
CDR3 length: 16
V gene: TRBV15
clone size: .
D gene: .
CDR3 protein: CATSTSGGFSYNEQYF
CDR3 DNA: TGTGCCACCAGCACCTCTGGTGGATTTTCCTACAATGAGCAGTACTTC

J gene: TRBJ2-7
CDR3 length: 12
V gene: TRBV20-1
clone size: many
D gene: .
CDR3 protein: CSAVSPYHEQYF
CDR3 DNA: TGCAGTGCTGTTAGCCCGTACCACGAGCAGTACTTC

J gene: TRBJ2-7
CDR3 length: 11
V gene: TRBV20-1
clone size: .
D gene: .
CDR3 protein: CSASSLGEQYF
CDR3 DNA: TGCAGTGCTAGCTCCCTTGGCGAGCAGTACTTC

J gene: TRBJ1-1
CDR3 length: 12
V gene: TRBV29-1
clone size: few
D gene: .
CDR3 protein: CSVGGRGTEAFF
CDR3 DNA: TGCAGCGTTGGAGGCAGAGGGACTGAAGCTTTCTTT

J gene: TRBJ2-3
CDR3 length: 14
V gene: TRBV7-2
clone size: once
D gene: TRBD1
CDR3 protein: CASSLRDRGATQYF
CDR3 DNA: TGTGCCAGCAGCCTGCGGGACAGGGGGGCTACGCAGTATTTT

J gene: TRBJ2-5
CDR3 length: 14
V gene: TRBV24-1
clone size: few
D gene: TRBD2
CDR3 protein: CATSPGRAMETQYF
CDR3 DNA: TGTGCCACCAGTCCCGGGAGGGCCATGGAGACCCAGTACTTC

J gene: TRBJ2-5
CDR3 length: 14
V gene: TRBV7-2
clone size: .
D gene: TRBD2
CDR3 protein: CASSASGRGETQYF
CDR3 DNA: TGTGCCAGCAGCGCTAGCGGGAGAGGGGAGACCCAGTACTTC

J gene: TRBJ2-1
CDR3 length: 18
V gene: TRBV4-3
clone size: .
D gene: .
CDR3 protein: CASSQDGPAVGSYNEQFF
CDR3 DNA: TGCGCCAGCAGCCAAGACGGGCCAGCGGTCGGCTCCTACAATGAGCAGTTCTTC

J gene: TRBJ1-5
CDR3 length: 15
V gene: TRBV27
clone size: .
D gene: .
CDR3 protein: CASSSGAGLGQPQHF
CDR3 DNA: TGTGCCAGCAGTTCCGGGGCAGGGTTAGGGCAGCCCCAGCATTTT

J gene: TRBJ1-4
CDR3 length: 13
V gene: TRBV18
clone size: .
D gene: TRBD1
CDR3 protein: CASFGQGSEKLFF
CDR3 DNA: TGTGCCAGCTTTGGACAGGGCAGTGAAAAACTGTTTTTT

J gene: TRBJ2-1
CDR3 length: 12
V gene: TRBV24-1
clone size: .
D gene: .
CDR3 protein: CATSGRVNEQFF
CDR3 DNA: TGTGCCACCAGTGGCAGGGTCAATGAGCAGTTCTTC

J gene: TRBJ2-7
CDR3 length: 16
V gene: TRBV5-1
clone size: .
D gene: TRBD1
CDR3 protein: CASSYGQGASSYEQYF
CDR3 DNA: TGCGCCAGCAGTTATGGACAGGGGGCCAGCTCCTACGAGCAGTACTTC